The clone carrying this T cell receptor (beta chain) was counted between two and nine times. These data come from a study of blood T cell repertoires in COVID-19. The CDR3 has 14 residues. Germline-derived CDR1 and CDR2 are SEHNR and FQNEAQ (reference sequence). J gave up 6 bases and V 5 bases, and 7 bases lay outside the gene matches. Here immunoSEQ multiplex PCR was the method, and the copy in TCRdb shows in-frame clones only, minus some. The sample lists 250,000 to 350,000 clones; 65% to 85% were seen once. The rearrangement uses TRBV7-9 and TRBJ2-1, with 7 bases aligning to TRBD1. The sequence came from a human donor with COVID-19, enrolled during active disease. The donor label of this sample is uncertain. The sample comprised peripheral blood. The CDR3 DNA is TGTGCCAGCAGCCCTAGGGACAGTACCAATGAGCAGTTCTTC. Translated: CASSPRDSTNEQFF.